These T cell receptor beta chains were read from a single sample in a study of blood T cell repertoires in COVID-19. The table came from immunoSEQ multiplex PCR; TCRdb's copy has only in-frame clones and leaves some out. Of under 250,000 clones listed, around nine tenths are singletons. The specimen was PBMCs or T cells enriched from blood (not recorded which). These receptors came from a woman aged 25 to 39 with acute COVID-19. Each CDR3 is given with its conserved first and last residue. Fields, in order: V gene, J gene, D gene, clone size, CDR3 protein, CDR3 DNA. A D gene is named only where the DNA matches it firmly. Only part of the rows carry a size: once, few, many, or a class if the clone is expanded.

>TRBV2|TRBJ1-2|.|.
CASKVGLGYGYTF
TGTGCCAGCAAGGTGGGGCTTGGGTATGGCTACACCTTC
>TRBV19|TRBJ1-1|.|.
CASSWGVVNTEAFF
TGTGCCAGTAGCTGGGGAGTGGTGAACACTGAAGCTTTCTTT
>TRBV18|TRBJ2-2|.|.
CASSPNLPANTGELFF
TGTGCCAGCTCACCTAATCTGCCGGCGAACACCGGGGAGCTGTTTTTT
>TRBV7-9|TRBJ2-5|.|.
CASSFRRGQQETQYF
TGTGCCAGCAGCTTTCGCCGAGGACAGCAAGAGACCCAGTACTTC
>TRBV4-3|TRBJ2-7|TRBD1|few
CASSQETGGEYEQYF
TGCGCCAGCAGCCAAGAGACAGGGGGGGAGTACGAGCAGTACTTC
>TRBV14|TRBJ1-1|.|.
CASSQYRNTGAFF
TGTGCCAGCAGCCAATACAGGAACACTGGAGCTTTCTTT
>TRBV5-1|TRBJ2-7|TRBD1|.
CASSSPGQGVYEQYF
TGCGCCAGCAGCTCCCCGGGACAGGGGGTCTACGAGCAGTACTTC
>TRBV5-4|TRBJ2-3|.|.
CASSAGLTDTQYF
TGTGCCAGCAGTGCCGGACTCACAGATACGCAGTATTTT
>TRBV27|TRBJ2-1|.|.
CASSLGSSGNEQFF
TGTGCCAGCAGCCTCGGGAGTTCCGGCAATGAGCAGTTCTTC
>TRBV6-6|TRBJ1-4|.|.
CASRNSNEKLFF
TGTGCCAGCAGAAACAGTAATGAAAAACTGTTTTTT
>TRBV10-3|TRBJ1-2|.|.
CAISESVGTGYGYTF
TGTGCCATCAGTGAGTCCGTCGGGACTGGCTATGGCTACACCTTC
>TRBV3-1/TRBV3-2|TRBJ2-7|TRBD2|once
CASSGSGVGSYEQYF
TGTGCCAGCAGCGGAAGCGGGGTGGGCTCCTACGAGCAGTACTTC
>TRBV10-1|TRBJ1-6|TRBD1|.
CASSEEGAKTLHF
TGCGCCAGCAGTGAGGAGGGGGCGAAGACCCTCCACTTT
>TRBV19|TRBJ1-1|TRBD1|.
CASSMTGQGDTEAFF
TGTGCCAGTAGTATGACGGGACAGGGGGACACTGAAGCTTTCTTT
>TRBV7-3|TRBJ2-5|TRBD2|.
CASSPRGVSGGPQETQYF
TGTGCCAGCAGCCCAAGGGGGGTCAGCGGGGGCCCCCAGGAGACCCAGTACTTC
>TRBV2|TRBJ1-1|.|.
CASSETPLATEAFF
TGTGCCAGCAGTGAAACTCCCCTAGCTACTGAAGCTTTCTTT
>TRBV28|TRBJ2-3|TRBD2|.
CASVSGTSGYDDTQYF
TGTGCCAGCGTTTCCGGGACTAGCGGATATGATGATACGCAGTATTTT
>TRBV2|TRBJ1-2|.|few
CASSEDRDFEGYTF
TGTGCCAGCAGTGAAGACAGGGATTTTGAGGGCTACACCTTC
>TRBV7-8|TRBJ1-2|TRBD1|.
CASSLSGQGEGGYTF
TGTGCCAGCAGCCTCTCGGGACAGGGAGAGGGTGGCTACACCTTC
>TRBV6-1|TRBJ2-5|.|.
CASSEALVSSPSETQYF
TGTGCCAGCAGTGAAGCGCTGGTTAGCTCGCCGTCAGAGACCCAGTACTTC
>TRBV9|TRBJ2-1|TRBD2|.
CASSSQLASGRQEQFF
TGTGCCAGCAGCTCACAGCTGGCTAGCGGGCGTCAGGAGCAGTTCTTC
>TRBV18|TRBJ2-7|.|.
CASSPEEEGWYEQYF
TGTGCCAGCTCACCCGAGGAGGAAGGGTGGTACGAGCAGTACTTC
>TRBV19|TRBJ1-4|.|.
CASSRRYRETNEKLFF
TGTGCCAGTAGCAGAAGATACAGGGAAACTAATGAAAAACTGTTTTTT
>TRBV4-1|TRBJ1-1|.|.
CASSPTTVPNTEAFF
TGCGCCAGCAGCCCAACGACAGTTCCGAACACTGAAGCTTTCTTT
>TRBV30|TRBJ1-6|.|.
CAWSKGRGNSPLHF
TGTGCCTGGAGCAAAGGTAGGGGTAATTCACCCCTCCACTTT
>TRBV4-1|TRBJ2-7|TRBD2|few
CASSHQRLTGEGEQYF
TGCGCCAGCAGCCATCAAAGACTAACCGGGGAGGGCGAGCAGTACTTC
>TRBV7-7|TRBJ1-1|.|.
CASSLGTNTEAFF
TGTGCCAGCAGCTTGGGCACGAACACTGAAGCTTTCTTT
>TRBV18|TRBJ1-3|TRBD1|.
CASSPWDRANTIYF
TGTGCCAGCTCACCATGGGACAGGGCGAACACCATATATTTT
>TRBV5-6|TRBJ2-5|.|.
CASSSPGVRETQYF
TGTGCCAGCAGCTCGCCAGGGGTACGGGAGACCCAGTACTTC
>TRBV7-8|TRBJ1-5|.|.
CASSLDGIPRDQPQHF
TGTGCCAGCAGCTTGGACGGGATCCCCCGGGATCAGCCCCAGCATTTT
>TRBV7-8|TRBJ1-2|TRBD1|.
CASSSGTAYGYTF
TGTGCCAGCAGCTCAGGGACAGCCTATGGCTACACCTTC
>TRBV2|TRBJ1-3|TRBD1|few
CASLEDRVGGNTIYF
TGTGCCAGCCTTGAGGACAGGGTAGGCGGAAACACCATATATTTT
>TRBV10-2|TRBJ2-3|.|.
CASSGSSGGATDTQYF
TGCGCCAGCAGTGGTAGCAGTGGGGGGGCTACGGATACGCAGTATTTT
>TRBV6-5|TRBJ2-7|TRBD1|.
CASSPWTGSKNEQYF
TGTGCCAGCAGTCCCTGGACAGGGTCGAAGAACGAGCAGTACTTC
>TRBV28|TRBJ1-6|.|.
CASSLRSGVNSPLHF
TGTGCCAGCAGTTTAAGGTCAGGGGTTAATTCACCCCTCCACTTT
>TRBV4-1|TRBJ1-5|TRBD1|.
CASSRTGSNQPQHF
TGCGCCAGCAGCCGGACAGGGAGCAATCAGCCCCAGCATTTT
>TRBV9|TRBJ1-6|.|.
CASSVDLAGRNSPLHF
TGTGCCAGCAGCGTAGATCTTGCAGGTCGAAATTCACCCCTCCACTTT
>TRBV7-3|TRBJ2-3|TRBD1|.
CASSLGPKGQGRGSKQYF
TGTGCCAGCAGCTTAGGGCCTAAGGGACAGGGGAGGGGATCGAAGCAGTATTTT
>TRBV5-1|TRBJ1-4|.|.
CASSNEGGREKLFF
TGCGCCAGCAGCAACGAGGGGGGGCGTGAAAAACTGTTTTTT
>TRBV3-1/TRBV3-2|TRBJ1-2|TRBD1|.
CASSHPGGGYGYTF
TGTGCCAGCAGCCATCCAGGGGGTGGCTATGGCTACACCTTC
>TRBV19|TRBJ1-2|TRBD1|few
CASSADRDYGYTF
TGTGCCAGTAGTGCCGACAGGGACTATGGCTACACCTTC
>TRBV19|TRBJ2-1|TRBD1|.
CASSIPGQAAGEQFF
TGTGCCAGTAGTATCCCCGGACAGGCCGCGGGTGAGCAGTTCTTC
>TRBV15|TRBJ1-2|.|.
CATSPGHSRGYTF
TGTGCCACCAGCCCGGGACATAGTCGTGGCTACACCTTC
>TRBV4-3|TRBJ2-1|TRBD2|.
CASSQSTSGGHFYNEQFF
TGCGCCAGCAGCCAATCGACTAGCGGGGGCCATTTCTACAATGAGCAGTTCTTC
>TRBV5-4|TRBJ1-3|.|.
CASTRPGNTIYF
TGTGCCAGCACCCGCCCGGGTAACACCATATATTTT
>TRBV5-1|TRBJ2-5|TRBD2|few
CASSLAGLAGGPQETQYF
TGCGCCAGCAGCTTGGCCGGCCTAGCGGGGGGACCCCAAGAGACCCAGTACTTC
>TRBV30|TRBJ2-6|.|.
CAWSVQFSGANVLTF
TGTGCCTGGAGTGTCCAGTTCTCTGGGGCCAACGTCCTGACTTTC
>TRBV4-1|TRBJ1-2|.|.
CASSQAHRAPYGYTF
TGCGCCAGCAGTCAAGCCCACAGGGCCCCGTATGGCTACACCTTC
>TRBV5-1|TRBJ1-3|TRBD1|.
CASSSSDRAGNTIYF
TGCGCCAGCAGCTCCTCGGACAGGGCTGGAAACACCATATATTTT
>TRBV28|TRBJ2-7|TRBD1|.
CASSYRGPQQYF
TGTGCCAGCAGTTACAGGGGACCGCAGCAGTACTTC
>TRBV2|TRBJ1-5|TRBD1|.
CASSSTGGSNQPQHF
TGTGCCAGCAGTAGTACAGGGGGGAGCAATCAGCCCCAGCATTTT
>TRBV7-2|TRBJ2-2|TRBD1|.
CASSAGTGVTGELFF
TGTGCCAGCAGCGCCGGGACAGGGGTAACCGGGGAGCTGTTTTTT
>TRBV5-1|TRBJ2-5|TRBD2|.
CASSRTSGGAWETQYF
TGCGCCAGCAGCAGGACTAGCGGGGGGGCTTGGGAGACCCAGTACTTC
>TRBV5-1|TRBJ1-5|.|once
CASSLAPGSQTGQPQHF
TGCGCCAGCAGCTTGGCCCCGGGGTCCCAAACGGGGCAGCCCCAGCATTTT
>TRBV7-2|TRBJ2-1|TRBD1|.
CASSSGQVPDEQFF
TGTGCCAGCAGCTCGGGACAGGTCCCGGATGAGCAGTTCTTC